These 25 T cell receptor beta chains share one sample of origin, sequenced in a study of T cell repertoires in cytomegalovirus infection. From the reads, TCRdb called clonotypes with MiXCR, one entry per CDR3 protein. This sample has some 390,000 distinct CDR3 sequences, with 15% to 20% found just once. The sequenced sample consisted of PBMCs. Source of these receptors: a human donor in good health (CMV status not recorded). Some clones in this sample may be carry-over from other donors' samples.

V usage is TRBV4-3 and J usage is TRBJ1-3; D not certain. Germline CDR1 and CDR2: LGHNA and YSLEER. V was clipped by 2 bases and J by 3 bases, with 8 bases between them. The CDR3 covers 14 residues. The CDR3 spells CASSQMESGNTIYF. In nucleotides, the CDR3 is TGCGCCAGCAGCCAAATGGAAAGTGGAAACACCATATATTTT.

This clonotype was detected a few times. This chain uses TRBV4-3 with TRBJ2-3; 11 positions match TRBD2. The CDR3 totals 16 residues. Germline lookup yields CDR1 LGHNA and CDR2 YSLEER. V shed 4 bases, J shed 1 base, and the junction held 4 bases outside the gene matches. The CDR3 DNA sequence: TGCGCCAGCAGCCGAGAACTAGCGGGGGGCACAGATACGCAGTATTTT. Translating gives CASSRELAGGTDTQYF.

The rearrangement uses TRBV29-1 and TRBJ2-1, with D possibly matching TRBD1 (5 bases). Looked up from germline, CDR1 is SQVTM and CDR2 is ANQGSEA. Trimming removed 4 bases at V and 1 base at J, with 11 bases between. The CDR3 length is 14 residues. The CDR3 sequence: CSVGRAKSYNEQFF. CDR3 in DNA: TGCAGCGTTGGCAGGGCAAAATCCTACAATGAGCAGTTCTTC.

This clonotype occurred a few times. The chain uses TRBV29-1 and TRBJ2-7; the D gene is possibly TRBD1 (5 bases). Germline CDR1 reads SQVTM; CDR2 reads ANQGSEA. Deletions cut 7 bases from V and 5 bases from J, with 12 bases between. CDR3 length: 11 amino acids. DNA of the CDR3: TGCAGCGCCCTAGGGGCGGACGAGCAGTACTTC. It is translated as CSALGADEQYF.

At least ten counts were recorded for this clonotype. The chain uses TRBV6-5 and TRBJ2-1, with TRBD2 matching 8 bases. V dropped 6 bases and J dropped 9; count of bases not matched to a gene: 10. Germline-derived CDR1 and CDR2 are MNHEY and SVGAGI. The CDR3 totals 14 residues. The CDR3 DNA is TGTGCCAGCAGCTACCCGGGACTAGGGACTGAGCAGTTCTTC. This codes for CASSYPGLGTEQFF.

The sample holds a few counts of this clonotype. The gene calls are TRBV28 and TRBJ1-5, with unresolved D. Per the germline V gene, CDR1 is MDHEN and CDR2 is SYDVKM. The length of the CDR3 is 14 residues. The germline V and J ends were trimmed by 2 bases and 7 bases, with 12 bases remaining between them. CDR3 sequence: CASSLGSTQQPQHF. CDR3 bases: TGTGCCAGCAGTTTAGGGTCCACCCAACAGCCCCAGCATTTT. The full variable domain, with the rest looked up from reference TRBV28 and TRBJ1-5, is DVKVTQSSRYLVKRTGEKVFLECVQDMDHENMFWYRQDPGLGLRLIYFSYDVKMKEKGDIPEGYSVSREKKERFSLILESASTNQTSMYLCASSLGSTQQPQHFGDGTRLSIL.

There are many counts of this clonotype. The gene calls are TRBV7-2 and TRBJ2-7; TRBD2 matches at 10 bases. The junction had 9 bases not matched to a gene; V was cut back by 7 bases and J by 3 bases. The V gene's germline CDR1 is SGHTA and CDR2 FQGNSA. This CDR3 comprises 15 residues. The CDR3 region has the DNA TGTGCCAGCACCCCATTAGCGGGAGGTTTCTACGAGCAGTACTTC. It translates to CASTPLAGGFYEQYF.

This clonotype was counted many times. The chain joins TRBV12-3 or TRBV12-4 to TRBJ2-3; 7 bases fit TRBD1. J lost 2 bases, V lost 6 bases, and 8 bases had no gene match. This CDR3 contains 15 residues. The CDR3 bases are TGTGCCAGCAGCTTAACGGGACAGTCCACAGATACGCAGTATTTT. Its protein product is CASSLTGQSTDTQYF.

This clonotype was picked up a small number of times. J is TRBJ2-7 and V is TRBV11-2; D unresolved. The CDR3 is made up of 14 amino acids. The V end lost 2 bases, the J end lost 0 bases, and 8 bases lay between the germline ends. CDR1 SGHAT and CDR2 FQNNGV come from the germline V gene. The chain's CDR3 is CASSLSPGSYEQYF. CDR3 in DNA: TGTGCCAGCAGCTTATCGCCCGGCTCCTACGAGCAGTACTTC.

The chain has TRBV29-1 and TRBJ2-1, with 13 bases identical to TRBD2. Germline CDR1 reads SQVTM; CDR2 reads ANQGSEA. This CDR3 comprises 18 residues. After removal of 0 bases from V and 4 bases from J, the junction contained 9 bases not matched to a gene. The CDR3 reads CSVEEIRLAGGWYNEQFF. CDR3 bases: TGCAGCGTTGAAGAAATACGACTAGCGGGAGGATGGTACAATGAGCAGTTCTTC.

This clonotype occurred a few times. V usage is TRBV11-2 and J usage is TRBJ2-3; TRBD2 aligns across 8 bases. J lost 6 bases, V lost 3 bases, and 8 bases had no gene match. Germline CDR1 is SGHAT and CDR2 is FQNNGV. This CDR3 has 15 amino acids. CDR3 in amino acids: CASSLSGSPGDTQYF. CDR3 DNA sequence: TGTGCCAGCAGCTTGAGCGGGAGCCCCGGGGATACGCAGTATTTT.

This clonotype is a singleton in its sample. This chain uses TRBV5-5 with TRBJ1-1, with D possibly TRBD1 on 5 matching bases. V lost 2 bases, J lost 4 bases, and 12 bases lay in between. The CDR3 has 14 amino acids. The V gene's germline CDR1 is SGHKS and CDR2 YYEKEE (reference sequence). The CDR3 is CASSFGGVGTEAFF. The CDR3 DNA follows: TGTGCCAGCAGCTTCGGAGGGGTGGGCACTGAAGCTTTCTTT.

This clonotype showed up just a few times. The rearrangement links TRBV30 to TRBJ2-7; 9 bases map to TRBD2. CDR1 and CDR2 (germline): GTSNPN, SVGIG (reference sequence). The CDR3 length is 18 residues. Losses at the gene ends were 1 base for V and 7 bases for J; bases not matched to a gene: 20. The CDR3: CAWSAQNIPGLAFNEQYF. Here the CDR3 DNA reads TGTGCCTGGAGTGCCCAAAATATCCCGGGACTAGCATTTAATGAGCAGTACTTC.

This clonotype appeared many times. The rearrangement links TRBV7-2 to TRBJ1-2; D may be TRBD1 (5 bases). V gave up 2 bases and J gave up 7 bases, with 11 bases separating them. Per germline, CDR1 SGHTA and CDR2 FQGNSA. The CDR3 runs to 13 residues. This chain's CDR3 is CASSLPGLGGYTF. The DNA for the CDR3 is TGTGCCAGCAGCTTACCAGGGTTGGGTGGCTACACCTTC. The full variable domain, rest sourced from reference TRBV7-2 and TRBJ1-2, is GAGVSQSPSNKVTEKGKDVELRCDPISGHTALYWYRQSLGQGLEFLIYFQGNSAPDKSGLPSDRFSAERTGGSVSTLTIQRTQQEDSAVYLCASSLPGLGGYTFGSGTRLTVV.

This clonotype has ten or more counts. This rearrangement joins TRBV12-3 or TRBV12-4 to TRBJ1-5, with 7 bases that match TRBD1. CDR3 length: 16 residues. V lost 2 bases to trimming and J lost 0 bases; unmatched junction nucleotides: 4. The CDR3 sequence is CASSLFGTASNQPQHF. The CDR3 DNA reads TGTGCCAGCAGTTTATTTGGGACAGCTAGCAATCAGCCCCAGCATTTT.

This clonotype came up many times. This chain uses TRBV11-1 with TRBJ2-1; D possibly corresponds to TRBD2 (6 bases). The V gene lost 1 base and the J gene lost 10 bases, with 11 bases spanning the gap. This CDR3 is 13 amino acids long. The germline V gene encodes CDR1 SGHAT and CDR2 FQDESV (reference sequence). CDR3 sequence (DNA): TGTGCCAGCAGCTTAGTGGGGGGAGCAGAGCAGTTCTTC. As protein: CASSLVGGAEQFF.

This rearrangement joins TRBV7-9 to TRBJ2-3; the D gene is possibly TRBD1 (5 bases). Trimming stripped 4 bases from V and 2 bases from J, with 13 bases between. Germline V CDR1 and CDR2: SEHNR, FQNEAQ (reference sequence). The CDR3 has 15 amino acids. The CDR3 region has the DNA TGTGCCAGCAGCTCAACAAGACAGTTCACAGATACGCAGTATTTT. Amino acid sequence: CASSSTRQFTDTQYF.

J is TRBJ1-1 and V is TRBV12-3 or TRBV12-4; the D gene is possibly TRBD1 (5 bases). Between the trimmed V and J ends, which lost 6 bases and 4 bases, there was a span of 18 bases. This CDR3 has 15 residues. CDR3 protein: CASSLQGPRFTEAFF. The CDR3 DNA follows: TGTGCCAGCAGCTTGCAGGGCCCTAGGTTCACTGAAGCTTTCTTT.

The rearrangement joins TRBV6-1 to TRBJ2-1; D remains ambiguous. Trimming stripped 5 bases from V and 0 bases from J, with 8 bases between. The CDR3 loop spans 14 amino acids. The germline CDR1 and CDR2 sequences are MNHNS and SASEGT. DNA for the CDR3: TGTGCCAGCAGTTTCGGTGGCTCCTACAATGAGCAGTTCTTC. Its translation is CASSFGGSYNEQFF.

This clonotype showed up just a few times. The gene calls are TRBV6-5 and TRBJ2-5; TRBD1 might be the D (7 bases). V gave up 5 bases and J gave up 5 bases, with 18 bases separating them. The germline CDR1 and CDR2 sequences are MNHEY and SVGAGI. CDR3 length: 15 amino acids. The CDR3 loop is CASSRHTGEVETQYF. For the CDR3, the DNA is TGTGCCAGCAGTCGGCACACAGGGGAGGTGGAGACCCAGTACTTC.

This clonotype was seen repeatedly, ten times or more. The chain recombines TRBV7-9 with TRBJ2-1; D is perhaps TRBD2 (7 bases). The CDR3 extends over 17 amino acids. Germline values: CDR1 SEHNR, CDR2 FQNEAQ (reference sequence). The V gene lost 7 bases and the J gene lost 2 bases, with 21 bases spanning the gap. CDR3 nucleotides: TGTGCCAGCATCTCTTACCGCGGGGGCTCGACCTACAATGAGCAGTTCTTC. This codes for CASISYRGGSTYNEQFF.

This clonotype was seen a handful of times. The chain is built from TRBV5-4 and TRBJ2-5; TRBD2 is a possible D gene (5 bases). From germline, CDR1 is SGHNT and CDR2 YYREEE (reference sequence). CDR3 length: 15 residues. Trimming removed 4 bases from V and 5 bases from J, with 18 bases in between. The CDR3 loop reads CASSARGPTGETQYF. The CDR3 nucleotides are TGTGCCAGCAGCGCCCGAGGCCCGACGGGGGAGACCCAGTACTTC.

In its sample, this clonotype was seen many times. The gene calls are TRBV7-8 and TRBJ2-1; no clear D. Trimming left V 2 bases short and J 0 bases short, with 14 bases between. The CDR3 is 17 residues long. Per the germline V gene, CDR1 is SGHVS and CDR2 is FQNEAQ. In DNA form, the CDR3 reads TGTGCCAGCAGCTTAAGGTTTTCCTGGAGCTCCTACAATGAGCAGTTCTTC. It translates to CASSLRFSWSSYNEQFF.

CDR3 region: CATFKPGGGASDTQYF. CDR3 coding DNA: TGCGCCACCTTCAAACCCGGAGGGGGCGCTTCGGATACGCAGTATTTT. This chain joins TRBV4-1 and TRBJ2-3; a possible D gene is TRBD1 (7 bases). CDR1 is MGHRA and CDR2 is YSYEKL in the germline V gene. CDR3 length: 16 residues. Trimming shortened V by 10 bases and J by 6 bases, and 26 bases separated the two germline ends.

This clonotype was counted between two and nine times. The CDR3 sequence: CASSFKGSGQPQHF. In DNA, the CDR3 is TGTGCCAGCAGCTTCAAGGGCTCAGGACAGCCCCAGCATTTT. V gene TRBV7-2 combines with J gene TRBJ1-5; no firm D call. This CDR3 comprises 14 residues. V dropped 3 bases and J dropped 7 bases, with 13 bases sitting between them. Germline loops: CDR1 SGHTA, CDR2 FQGNSA. Looking up the rest from reference TRBV7-2 and TRBJ1-5 gives the full variable domain: GAGVSQSPSNKVTEKGKDVELRCDPISGHTALYWYRQSLGQGLEFLIYFQGNSAPDKSGLPSDRFSAERTGGSVSTLTIQRTQQEDSAVYLCASSFKGSGQPQHFGDGTRLSIL.